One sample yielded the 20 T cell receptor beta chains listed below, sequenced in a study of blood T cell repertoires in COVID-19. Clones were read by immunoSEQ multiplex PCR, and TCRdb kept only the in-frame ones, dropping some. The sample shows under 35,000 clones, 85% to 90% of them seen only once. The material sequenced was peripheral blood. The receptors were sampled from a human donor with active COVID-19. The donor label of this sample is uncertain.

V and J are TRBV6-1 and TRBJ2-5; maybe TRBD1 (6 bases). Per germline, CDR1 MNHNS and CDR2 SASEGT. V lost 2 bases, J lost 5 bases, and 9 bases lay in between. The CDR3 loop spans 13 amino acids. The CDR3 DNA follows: TGTGCCAGCAGTGAAACAGGGCGGGAGACCCAGTACTTC. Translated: CASSETGRETQYF.

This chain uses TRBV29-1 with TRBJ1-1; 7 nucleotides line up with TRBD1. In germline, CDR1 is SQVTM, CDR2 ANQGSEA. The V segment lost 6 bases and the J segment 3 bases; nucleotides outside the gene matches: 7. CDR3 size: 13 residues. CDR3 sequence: CSVRQGVDTEAFF. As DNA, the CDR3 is TGCAGCGTCAGACAGGGTGTTGACACTGAAGCTTTCTTT.

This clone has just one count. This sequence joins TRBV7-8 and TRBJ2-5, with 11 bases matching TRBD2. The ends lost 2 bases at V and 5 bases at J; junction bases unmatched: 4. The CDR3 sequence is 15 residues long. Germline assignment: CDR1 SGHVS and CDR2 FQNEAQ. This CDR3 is CASSLIAGGPETQYF. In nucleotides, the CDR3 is TGTGCCAGCAGCTTAATAGCGGGGGGGCCCGAGACCCAGTACTTC.

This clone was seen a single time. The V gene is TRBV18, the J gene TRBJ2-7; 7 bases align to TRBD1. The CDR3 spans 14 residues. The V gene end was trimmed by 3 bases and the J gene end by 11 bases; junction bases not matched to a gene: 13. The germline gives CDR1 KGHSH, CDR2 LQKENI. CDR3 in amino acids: CASSPRQGEVAEYF. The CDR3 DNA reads TGTGCCAGCTCACCTCGACAGGGAGAGGTTGCCGAGTACTTC. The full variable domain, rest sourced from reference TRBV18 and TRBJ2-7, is NAGVMQNPRHLVRRRGQEARLRCSPMKGHSHVYWYRQLPEEGLKFMVYLQKENIIDESGMPKERFSAEFPKEGPSILRIQQVVRGDSAAYFCASSPRQGEVAEYFGPGTRLTVT.

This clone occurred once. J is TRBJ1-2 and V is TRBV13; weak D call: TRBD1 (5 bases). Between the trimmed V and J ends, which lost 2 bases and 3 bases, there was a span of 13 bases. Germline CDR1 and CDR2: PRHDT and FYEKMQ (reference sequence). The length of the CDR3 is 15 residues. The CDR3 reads CASSLTSGLDYGYTF. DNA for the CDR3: TGTGCCAGCAGCTTAACTTCGGGACTGGACTATGGCTACACCTTC.

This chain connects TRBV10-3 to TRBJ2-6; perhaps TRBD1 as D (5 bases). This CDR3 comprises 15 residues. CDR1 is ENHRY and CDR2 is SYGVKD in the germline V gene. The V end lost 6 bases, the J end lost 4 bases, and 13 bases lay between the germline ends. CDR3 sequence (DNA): TGTGCCATCAGAAGGTCAGGGCTGGGGGCCAACGTCCTGACTTTC. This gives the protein CAIRRSGLGANVLTF.

As DNA, the CDR3 is TGTGCCAGCAGGACCACCAGGGGACGACCCGGGGAGCTGTTTTTT. Translated: CASRTTRGRPGELFF. The chain uses TRBV5-6 and TRBJ2-2; perhaps TRBD1 as D (6 bases). The CDR3 spans 15 residues. Germline assignment: CDR1 SGHDT and CDR2 YYEEEE. The germline V and J ends were trimmed by 5 bases and 6 bases, with 17 bases remaining between them.

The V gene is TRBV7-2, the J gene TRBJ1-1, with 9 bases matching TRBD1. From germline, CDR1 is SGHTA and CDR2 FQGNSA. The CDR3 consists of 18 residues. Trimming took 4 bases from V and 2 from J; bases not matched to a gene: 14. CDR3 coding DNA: TGTGCCAGCAGCTCGGGGGACAGGGAGTTTCCAACCAACACTGAAGCTTTCTTT. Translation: CASSSGDREFPTNTEAFF.

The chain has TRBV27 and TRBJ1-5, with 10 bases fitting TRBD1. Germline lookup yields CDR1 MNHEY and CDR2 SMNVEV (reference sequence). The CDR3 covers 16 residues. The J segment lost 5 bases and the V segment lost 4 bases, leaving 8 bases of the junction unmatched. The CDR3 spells CASSSTGGASYQPQHF. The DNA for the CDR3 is TGTGCCAGCAGTTCGACAGGGGGCGCTTCTTATCAGCCCCAGCATTTT.

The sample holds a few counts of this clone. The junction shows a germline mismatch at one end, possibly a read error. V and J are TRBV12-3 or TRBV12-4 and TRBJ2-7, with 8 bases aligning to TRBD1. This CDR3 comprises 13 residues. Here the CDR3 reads CASSFLRTGGNHF. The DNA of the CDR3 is TGTGCCAGCAGCTTCCTCAGAACAGGGGGAAATCACTTC.

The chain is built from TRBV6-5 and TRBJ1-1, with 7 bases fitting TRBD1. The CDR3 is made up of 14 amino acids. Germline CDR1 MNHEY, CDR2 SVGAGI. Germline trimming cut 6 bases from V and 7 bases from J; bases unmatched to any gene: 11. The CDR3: CASSRTDRASEAFF. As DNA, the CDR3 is TGTGCCAGCAGCCGGACTGACAGGGCAAGTGAAGCTTTCTTT.

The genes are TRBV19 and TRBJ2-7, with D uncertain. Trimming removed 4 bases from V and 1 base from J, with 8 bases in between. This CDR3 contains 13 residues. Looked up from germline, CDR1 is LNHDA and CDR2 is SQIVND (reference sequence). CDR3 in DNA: TGTGCCAGTAGTAGAACAATTTCCTACGAGCAGTACTTC. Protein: CASSRTISYEQYF.

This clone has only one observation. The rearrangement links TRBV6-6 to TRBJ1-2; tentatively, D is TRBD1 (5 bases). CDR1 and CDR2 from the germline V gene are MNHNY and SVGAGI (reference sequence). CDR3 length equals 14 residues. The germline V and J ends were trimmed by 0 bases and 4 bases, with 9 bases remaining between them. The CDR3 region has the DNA TGTGCCAGCAGTTACTCGGGGGGTTCCTATGGCTACACCTTC. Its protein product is CASSYSGGSYGYTF.

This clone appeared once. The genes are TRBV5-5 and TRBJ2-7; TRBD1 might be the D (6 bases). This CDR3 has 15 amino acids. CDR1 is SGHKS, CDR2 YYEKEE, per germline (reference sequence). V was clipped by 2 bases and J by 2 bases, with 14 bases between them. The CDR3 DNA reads TGTGCCAGCAGCTTACAGGGTGCGAACCCCTACGAGCAGTACTTC. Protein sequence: CASSLQGANPYEQYF.

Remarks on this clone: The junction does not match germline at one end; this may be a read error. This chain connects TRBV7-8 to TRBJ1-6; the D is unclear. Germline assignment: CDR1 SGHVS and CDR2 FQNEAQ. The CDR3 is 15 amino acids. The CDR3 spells CASSLRAIYSSPLHF. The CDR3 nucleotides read TGTGCCAGCAGCTTGAGGGCAATCTATAGTTCACCCCTCCACTTT.

The CDR3 DNA sequence: TGTGCCAGCAGACAAGCGCGGGGGGTGTTCGAGACCCAGTACTTC. Protein sequence: CASRQARGVFETQYF. The chain employs TRBV7-6 and TRBJ2-5; 8 bases are shared with TRBD2. CDR1 and CDR2 from the germline V gene are SGHVS and FNYEAQ. V was pared by 6 bases and J by 5 bases, with 11 bases of the junction left unmatched. This CDR3 contains 15 residues. The full variable domain, its missing parts supplied by reference TRBV7-6 and TRBJ2-5, is GAGVSQSPRYKVTKRGQDVALRCDPISGHVSLYWYRQALGQGPEFLTYFNYEAQQDKSGLPNDRFSAERPEGSISTLTIQRTEQRDSAMYRCASRQARGVFETQYFGPGTRLLVL.

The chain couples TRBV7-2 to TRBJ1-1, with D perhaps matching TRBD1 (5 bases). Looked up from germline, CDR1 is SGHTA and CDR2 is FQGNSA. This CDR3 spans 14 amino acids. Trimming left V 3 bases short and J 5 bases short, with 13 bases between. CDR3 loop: CASSFRAGGTEAFF. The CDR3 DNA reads TGTGCCAGCAGCTTTCGGGCTGGGGGGACTGAAGCTTTCTTT.

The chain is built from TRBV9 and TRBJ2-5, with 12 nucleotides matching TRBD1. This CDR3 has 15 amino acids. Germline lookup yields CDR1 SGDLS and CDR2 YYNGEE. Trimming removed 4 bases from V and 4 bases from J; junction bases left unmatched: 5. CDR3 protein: CASSLGQGAGETQYF. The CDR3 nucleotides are TGTGCCAGCAGCTTGGGACAGGGGGCGGGAGAGACCCAGTACTTC. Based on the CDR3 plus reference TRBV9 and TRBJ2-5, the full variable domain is DSGVTQTPKHLITATGQRVTLRCSPRSGDLSVYWYQQSLDQGLQFLIQYYNGEERAKGNILERFSAQQFPDLHSELNLSSLELGDSALYFCASSLGQGAGETQYFGPGTRLLVL.

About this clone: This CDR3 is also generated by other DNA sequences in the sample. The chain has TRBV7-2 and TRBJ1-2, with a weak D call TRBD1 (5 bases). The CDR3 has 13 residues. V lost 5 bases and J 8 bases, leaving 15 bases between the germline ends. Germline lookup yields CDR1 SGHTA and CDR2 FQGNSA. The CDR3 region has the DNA TGTGCCAGCAGCCGTACCGGGGCGGGGGGCTACACCTTC. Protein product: CASSRTGAGGYTF. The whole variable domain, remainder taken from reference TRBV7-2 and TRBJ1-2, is GAGVSQSPSNKVTEKGKDVELRCDPISGHTALYWYRQSLGQGLEFLIYFQGNSAPDKSGLPSDRFSAERTGGSVSTLTIQRTQQEDSAVYLCASSRTGAGGYTFGSGTRLTVV.

CDR3: CASRTSGGNPNEQFF. The CDR3 DNA reads as TGTGCCAGCAGGACTAGCGGGGGAAACCCAAATGAGCAGTTCTTC. The chain is built from TRBV2 and TRBJ2-1; TRBD2 matches at 12 bases. The CDR3 totals 15 residues. From germline, CDR1 is SNHLY and CDR2 FYNNEI. V trimming: 6 bases; J trimming: 7 bases; junction bases outside the gene matches: 7.